The 11 T cell receptor beta chains listed next were all sequenced from one sample in a study of T cells in Graves' hyperthyroidism and ophthalmopathy (dated 2019 in TCRdb). The method was multiplex PCR. TCRdb names Illumina HiSeq 2000 as the instrument used. The TCR beta CDR3 regions were amplified from the RNA transcripts. A first-round RT-PCR of the TCR CDR3 used the HTBI primer set with the Qiagen OneStep RT-PCR kit. Clones were called with MiXCR by TCRdb after fastp trimmed the public reads at Q25, and only in-frame beta chains were retained. Records with the same CDR3 protein are collapsed into one entry carrying the most frequent genes and DNA. For this sample there are approximately 610,000 distinct CDR3 sequences; roughly 14% appear just once. Around 4% of the sample belongs to the ten largest clones. Material: blood. These receptors originate from a woman aged 40-49 years with Graves' ophthalmopathy.

Regarding this clonotype: A much larger clone is a single base away; this may be a read error. This sequence joins TRBV10-3 and TRBJ2-7; possibly TRBD2 for D (5 bases). CDR3 length: 14 residues. With 2 bases removed from V and 3 bases from J, the gap between germline ends came to 11 bases. Germline CDR1 and CDR2: ENHRY and SYGVKD. DNA of the CDR3: TGTGCCATCAGTGAGGACGGGGTTTACTACGAGCAGTACGTC. Translated: CAISEDGVYYEQYV.

This clonotype was seen ten or more times. This sequence joins TRBV4-3 and TRBJ1-6; D unclear. Trimming removed 0 bases at V and 1 base at J, with 7 bases between. CDR1 is LGHNA and CDR2 is YSLEER in the germline V gene. This CDR3 region has 16 residues. CDR3 amino acids: CASSQELGSYNSPLHF. For the CDR3, the DNA is TGCGCCAGCAGCCAAGAACTTGGGTCCTATAATTCACCCCTCCACTTT.

In this sample, this clonotype turned up many times. The V gene is TRBV6-5, the J gene TRBJ2-5, with 7 positions matching TRBD2. CDR1 is MNHEY, CDR2 SVGAGI, per germline. The CDR3 is made up of 14 amino acids. J gave up 3 bases and V 7 bases, and 8 bases lay outside the gene matches. CDR3 protein: CASTKTLAEETQYF. The CDR3 DNA reads TGTGCCAGCACCAAAACCCTAGCGGAAGAGACCCAGTACTTC.

This clonotype was found a few times. V usage is TRBV11-2 and J usage is TRBJ2-6; D gene ambiguous. Germline CDR1 reads SGHAT; CDR2 reads FQNNGV. V gave up 3 bases and J gave up 0 bases, with 6 bases separating them. This CDR3 comprises 15 residues. The CDR3 region is CASSFWYSGANVLTF. CDR3 DNA: TGTGCCAGCAGCTTTTGGTACTCTGGGGCCAACGTCCTGACTTTC.

This clonotype was seen at least ten times. V is TRBV27 and J is TRBJ1-2; the D gene is possibly TRBD1 (5 bases). The CDR3 runs to 13 residues. Trimming cost V 3 bases and J 4 bases, with 9 bases left between them. Germline CDR1 MNHEY, CDR2 SMNVEV (reference sequence). Here the CDR3 DNA reads TGTGCCAGCAGTTTGAAAGGGACCTATGGCTACACCTTC. Encoded protein: CASSLKGTYGYTF.

This clonotype was seen at least ten times. This rearrangement joins TRBV29-1 to TRBJ2-2, with 8 bases lining up with TRBD1. This CDR3 region has 16 residues. The germline V gene encodes CDR1 SQVTM and CDR2 ANQGSEA. After removal of 3 bases from V and 0 bases from J, the junction contained 6 bases not matched to a gene. This CDR3 reads CSVDGTGDANTGELFF. The CDR3 region has the DNA TGCAGCGTTGATGGGACAGGAGATGCGAACACCGGGGAGCTGTTTTTT.

This clonotype was seen at least ten times. The rearrangement joins TRBV28 to TRBJ2-7, with D perhaps given as TRBD1 or TRBD2 (5 bases each). Germline assignment: CDR1 MDHEN and CDR2 SYDVKM. This CDR3 contains 15 residues. V gave up 3 bases and J gave up 2 bases, with 14 bases separating them. For the CDR3, the DNA is TGTGCCAGCAGTTTCGGGGACCATCGAACCTACGAGCAGTACTTC. Amino acids: CASSFGDHRTYEQYF. Drawing the rest from reference TRBV28 and TRBJ2-7, the complete variable domain is DVKVTQSSRYLVKRTGEKVFLECVQDMDHENMFWYRQDPGLGLRLIYFSYDVKMKEKGDIPEGYSVSREKKERFSLILESASTNQTSMYLCASSFGDHRTYEQYFGPGTRLTVT.

This clonotype was counted a few times. V is TRBV2 and J is TRBJ2-7; 10 bases align to TRBD2. The CDR3 length is 14 residues. The germline gives CDR1 SNHLY, CDR2 FYNNEI. Germline trimming cut 4 bases from V and 3 bases from J; bases unmatched to any gene: 3. CDR3 coding DNA: TGTGCCAGCAGTGTTCTAGCGGGAGACTACGAGCAGTACTTC. Translation gives CASSVLAGDYEQYF.

This clonotype was recorded at least ten times. The V and J genes are TRBV30 and TRBJ2-7, with D maybe TRBD1 (6 bases). Germline V gives CDR1 GTSNPN, CDR2 SVGIG (reference sequence). V lost 2 bases and J 3 bases, leaving 11 bases between the germline ends. The length of the CDR3 is 13 residues. The CDR3 here is CAWSTGRGYEQYF. In nucleotides, the CDR3 is TGTGCCTGGAGTACAGGGAGAGGCTACGAGCAGTACTTC.

This clonotype showed up many times. V usage is TRBV2 and J usage is TRBJ1-2, with 8 bases aligning to TRBD1. The CDR3 is 14 amino acids. Germline V gives CDR1 SNHLY, CDR2 FYNNEI. The V gene end was trimmed by 4 bases and the J gene end by 4 bases; junction bases not matched to a gene: 5. CDR3 loop: CASSGTGSSYGYTF. CDR3 nucleotides: TGTGCCAGCAGTGGGACAGGGAGTTCCTATGGCTACACCTTC.

This clonotype was found many times. V gene TRBV24-1 combines with J gene TRBJ2-7; the match to TRBD1 covers 9 bases. This CDR3 is built from 14 residues. Trimming cost V 10 bases and J 1 base; bases outside gene matches: 7. From germline, CDR1 is KGHDR and CDR2 SFDVKD. The CDR3 here is CATNRDRASYEQYF. CDR3 in DNA: TGTGCCACTAACCGGGACAGGGCTTCCTACGAGCAGTACTTC.